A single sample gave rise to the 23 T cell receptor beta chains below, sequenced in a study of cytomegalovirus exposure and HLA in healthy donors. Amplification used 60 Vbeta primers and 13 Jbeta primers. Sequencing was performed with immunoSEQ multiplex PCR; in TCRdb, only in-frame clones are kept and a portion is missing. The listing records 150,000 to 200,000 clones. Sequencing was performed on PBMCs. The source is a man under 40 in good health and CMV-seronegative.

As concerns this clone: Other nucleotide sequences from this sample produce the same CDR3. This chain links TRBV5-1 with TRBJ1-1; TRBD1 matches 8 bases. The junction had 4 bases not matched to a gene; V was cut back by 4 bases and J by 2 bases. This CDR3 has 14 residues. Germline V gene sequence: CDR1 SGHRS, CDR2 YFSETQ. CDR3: CASSPGQVNTEAFF. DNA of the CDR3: TGCGCCAGCAGCCCGGGACAGGTAAACACTGAAGCTTTCTTT.

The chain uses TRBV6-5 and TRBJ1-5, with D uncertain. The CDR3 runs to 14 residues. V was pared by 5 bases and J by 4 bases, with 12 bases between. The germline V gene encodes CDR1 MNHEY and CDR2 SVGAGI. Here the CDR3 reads CASSRDSRNQPQHF. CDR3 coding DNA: TGTGCCAGCAGTCGGGATTCCCGAAATCAGCCCCAGCATTTT.

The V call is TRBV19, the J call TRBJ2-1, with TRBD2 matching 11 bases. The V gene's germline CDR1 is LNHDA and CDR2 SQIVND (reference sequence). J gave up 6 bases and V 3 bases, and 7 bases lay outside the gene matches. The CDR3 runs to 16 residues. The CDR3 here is CASSIGGTSGVNEQFF. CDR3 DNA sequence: TGTGCCAGTAGTATCGGGGGGACTAGCGGTGTCAATGAGCAGTTCTTC.

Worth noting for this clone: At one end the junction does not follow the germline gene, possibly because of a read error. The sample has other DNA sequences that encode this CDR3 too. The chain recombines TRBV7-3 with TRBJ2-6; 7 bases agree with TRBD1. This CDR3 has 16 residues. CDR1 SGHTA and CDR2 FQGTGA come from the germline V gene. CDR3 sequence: CASSRQGISGANVLTF. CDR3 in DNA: TGTGCCAGCAGCCGACAGGGCATCTCTGGGGCCAATGTCCTGACTTTC.

CDR3 loop: CASSLWASSGRADTQYF. CDR3 in DNA: TGTGCCAGCAGTTTATGGGCCTCCAGCGGGAGGGCAGATACGCAGTATTTT. The chain carries TRBV28 and TRBJ2-3; 10 positions agree with TRBD2. V was clipped by 0 bases and J by 4 bases; unmatched bases: 7. CDR1 and CDR2 from the germline V gene are MDHEN and SYDVKM. This CDR3 has 17 amino acids.

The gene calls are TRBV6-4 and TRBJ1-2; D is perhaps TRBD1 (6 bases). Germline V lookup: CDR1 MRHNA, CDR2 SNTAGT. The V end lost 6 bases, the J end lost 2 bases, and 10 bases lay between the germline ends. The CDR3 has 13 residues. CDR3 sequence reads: CASSADRNYGYTF. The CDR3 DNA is TGTGCCAGCAGCGCCGACAGGAACTATGGCTACACCTTC.

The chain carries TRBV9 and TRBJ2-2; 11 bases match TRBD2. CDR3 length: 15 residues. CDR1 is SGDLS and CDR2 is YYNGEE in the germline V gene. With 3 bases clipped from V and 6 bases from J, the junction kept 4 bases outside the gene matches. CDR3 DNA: TGTGCCAGCAGCGGGAGACTAGCGGGATCCGGGGAGCTGTTTTTT. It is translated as CASSGRLAGSGELFF. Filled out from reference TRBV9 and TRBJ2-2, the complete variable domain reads DSGVTQTPKHLITATGQRVTLRCSPRSGDLSVYWYQQSLDQGLQFLIQYYNGEERAKGNILERFSAQQFPDLHSELNLSSLELGDSALYFCASSGRLAGSGELFFGEGSRLTVL.

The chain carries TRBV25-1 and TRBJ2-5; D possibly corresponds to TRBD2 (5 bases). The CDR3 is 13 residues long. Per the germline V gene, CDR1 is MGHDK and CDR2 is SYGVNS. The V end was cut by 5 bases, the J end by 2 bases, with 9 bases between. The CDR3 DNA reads TGTGCCAGCAGTCGGAGGAGTCAAGAGACCCAGTACTTC. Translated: CASSRRSQETQYF.

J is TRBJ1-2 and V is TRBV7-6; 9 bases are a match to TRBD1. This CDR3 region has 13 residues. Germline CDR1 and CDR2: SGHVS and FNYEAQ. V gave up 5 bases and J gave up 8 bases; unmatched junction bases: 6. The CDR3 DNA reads TGTGCCAGCAGCCCCTCGGGACAGGGCGGCTACACCTTC. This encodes CASSPSGQGGYTF.

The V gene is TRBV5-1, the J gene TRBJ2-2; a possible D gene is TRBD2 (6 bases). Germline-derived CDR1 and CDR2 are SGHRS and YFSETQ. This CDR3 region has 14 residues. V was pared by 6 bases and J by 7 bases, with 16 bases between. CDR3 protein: CASKGTGMSGELFF. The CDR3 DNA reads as TGCGCCAGCAAAGGGACTGGGATGAGCGGGGAGCTGTTTTTT. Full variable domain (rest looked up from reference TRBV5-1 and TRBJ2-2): KAGVTQTPRYLIKTRGQQVTLSCSPISGHRSVSWYQQTPGQGLQFLFEYFSETQRNKGNFPGRFSGRQFSNSRSEMNVSTLELGDSALYLCASKGTGMSGELFFGEGSRLTVL.

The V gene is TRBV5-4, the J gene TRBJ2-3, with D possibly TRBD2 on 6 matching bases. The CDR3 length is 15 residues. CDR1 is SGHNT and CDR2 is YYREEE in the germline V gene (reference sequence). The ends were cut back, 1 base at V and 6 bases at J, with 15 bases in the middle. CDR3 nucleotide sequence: TGTGCCAGCAGCTTGAGCGGGCCAGGACTCGATACGCAGTATTTT. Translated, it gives CASSLSGPGLDTQYF.

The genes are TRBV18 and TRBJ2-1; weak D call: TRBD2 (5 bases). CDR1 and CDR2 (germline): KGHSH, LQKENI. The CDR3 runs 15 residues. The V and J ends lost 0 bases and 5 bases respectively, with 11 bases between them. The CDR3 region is CASSPPRGSDNEQFF. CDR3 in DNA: TGTGCCAGCTCACCACCGCGTGGTAGCGACAATGAGCAGTTCTTC.

The CDR3 here is CASSLGSGGNNEQYF. The CDR3 nucleotides read TGTGCCAGCAGCTTAGGGTCAGGGGGCAACAACGAGCAGTACTTC. V and J are TRBV11-2 and TRBJ2-7, with TRBD1 matching 8 bases. Germline-derived CDR1 and CDR2 are SGHAT and FQNNGV. With 1 base clipped from V and 5 bases from J, the junction kept 7 bases outside the gene matches. The CDR3 totals 15 residues. The full variable domain, its missing parts supplied by reference TRBV11-2 and TRBJ2-7, is EAGVAQSPRYKIIEKRQSVAFWCNPISGHATLYWYQQILGQGPKLLIQFQNNGVVDDSQLPKDRFSAERLKGVDSTLKIQPAKLEDSAVYLCASSLGSGGNNEQYFGPGTRLTVT.

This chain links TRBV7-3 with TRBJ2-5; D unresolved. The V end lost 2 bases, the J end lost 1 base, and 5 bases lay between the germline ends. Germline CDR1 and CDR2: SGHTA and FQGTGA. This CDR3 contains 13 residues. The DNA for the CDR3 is TGTGCCAGCAGCTTATATTTCCAAGAGACCCAGTACTTC. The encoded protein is CASSLYFQETQYF.

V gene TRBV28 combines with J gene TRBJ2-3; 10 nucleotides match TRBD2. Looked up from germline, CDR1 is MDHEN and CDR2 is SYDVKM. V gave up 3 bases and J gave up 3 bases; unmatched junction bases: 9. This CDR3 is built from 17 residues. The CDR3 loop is CASSFISPGLATDTQYF. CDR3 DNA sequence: TGTGCCAGCAGTTTCATTAGCCCGGGACTAGCGACAGATACGCAGTATTTT.

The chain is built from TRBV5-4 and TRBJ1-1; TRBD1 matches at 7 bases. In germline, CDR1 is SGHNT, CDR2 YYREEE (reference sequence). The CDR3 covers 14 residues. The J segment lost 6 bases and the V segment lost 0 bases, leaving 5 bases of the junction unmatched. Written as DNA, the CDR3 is TGTGCCAGCAGCTTGGGTGGCAGGGGGGCTGAAGCTTTCTTT. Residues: CASSLGGRGAEAFF.

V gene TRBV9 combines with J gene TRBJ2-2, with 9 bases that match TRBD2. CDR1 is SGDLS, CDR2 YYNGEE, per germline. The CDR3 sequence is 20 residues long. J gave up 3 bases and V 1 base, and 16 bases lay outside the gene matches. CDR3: CASSVQGLAGVIGDTGELFF. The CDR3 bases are TGTGCCAGCAGCGTACAAGGTTTAGCGGGAGTAATCGGGGACACCGGGGAGCTGTTTTTT.

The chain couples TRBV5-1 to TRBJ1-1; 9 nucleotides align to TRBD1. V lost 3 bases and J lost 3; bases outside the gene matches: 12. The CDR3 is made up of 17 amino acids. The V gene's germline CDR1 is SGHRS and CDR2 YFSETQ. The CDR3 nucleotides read TGCGCCAGCAGCTCCCCGGGACAGGGCTCATTGGACACTGAAGCTTTCTTT. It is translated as CASSSPGQGSLDTEAFF. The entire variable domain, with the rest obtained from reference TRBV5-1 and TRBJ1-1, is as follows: KAGVTQTPRYLIKTRGQQVTLSCSPISGHRSVSWYQQTPGQGLQFLFEYFSETQRNKGNFPGRFSGRQFSNSRSEMNVSTLELGDSALYLCASSSPGQGSLDTEAFFGQGTRLTVV.

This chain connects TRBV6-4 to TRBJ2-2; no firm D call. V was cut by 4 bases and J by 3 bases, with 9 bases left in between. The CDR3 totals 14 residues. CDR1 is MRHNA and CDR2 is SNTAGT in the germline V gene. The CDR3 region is CASSARVDTGELFF. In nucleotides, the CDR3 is TGTGCCAGCAGTGCCCGGGTAGACACCGGGGAGCTGTTTTTT.

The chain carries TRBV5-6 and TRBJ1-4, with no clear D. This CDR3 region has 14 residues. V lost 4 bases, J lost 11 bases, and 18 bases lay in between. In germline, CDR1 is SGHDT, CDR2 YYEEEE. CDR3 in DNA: TGTGCCAGCAGCCTCTGGACTGGAAATTGGAAACTGTTTTTT. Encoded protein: CASSLWTGNWKLFF.

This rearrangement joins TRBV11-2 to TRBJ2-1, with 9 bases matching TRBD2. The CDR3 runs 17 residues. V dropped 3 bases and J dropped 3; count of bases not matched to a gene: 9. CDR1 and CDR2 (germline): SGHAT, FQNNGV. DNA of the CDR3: TGTGCCAGCAGCTTGTTAGCGGGAGTGGCCAACTACAATGAGCAGTTCTTC. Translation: CASSLLAGVANYNEQFF.

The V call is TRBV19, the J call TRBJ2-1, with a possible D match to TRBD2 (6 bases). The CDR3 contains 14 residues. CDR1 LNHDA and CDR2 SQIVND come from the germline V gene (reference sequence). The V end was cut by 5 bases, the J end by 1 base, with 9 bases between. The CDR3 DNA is TGTGCCAGTAGTCCCGGGACTTCCTACAATGAGCAGTTCTTC. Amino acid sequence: CASSPGTSYNEQFF.

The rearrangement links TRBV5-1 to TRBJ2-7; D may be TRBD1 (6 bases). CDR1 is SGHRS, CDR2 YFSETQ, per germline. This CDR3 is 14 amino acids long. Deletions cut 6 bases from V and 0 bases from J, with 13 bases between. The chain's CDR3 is CASNSYRASYEQYF. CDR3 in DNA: TGCGCCAGCAACTCATACAGGGCCTCCTACGAGCAGTACTTC.